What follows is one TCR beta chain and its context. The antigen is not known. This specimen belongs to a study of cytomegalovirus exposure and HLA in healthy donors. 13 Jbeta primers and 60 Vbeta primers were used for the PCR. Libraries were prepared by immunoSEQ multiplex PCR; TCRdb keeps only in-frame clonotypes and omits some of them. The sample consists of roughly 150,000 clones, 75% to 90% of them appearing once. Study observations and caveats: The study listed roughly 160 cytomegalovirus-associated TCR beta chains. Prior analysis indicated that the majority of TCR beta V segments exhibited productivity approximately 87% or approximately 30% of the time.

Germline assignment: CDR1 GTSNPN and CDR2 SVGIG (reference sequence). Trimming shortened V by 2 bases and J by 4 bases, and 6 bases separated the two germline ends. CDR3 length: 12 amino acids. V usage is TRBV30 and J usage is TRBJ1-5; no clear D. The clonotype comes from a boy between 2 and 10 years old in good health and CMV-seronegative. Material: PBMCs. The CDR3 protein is CAWSQFNQPQHF. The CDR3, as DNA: TGTGCCTGGAGTCAATTTAATCAGCCCCAGCATTTT.